This passage covers 8 T cell receptor beta chains from one sample sequenced in a study of cytomegalovirus exposure and HLA in healthy donors. PCR was performed using 60 Vbeta and 13 Jbeta primers. Method: immunoSEQ multiplex PCR; TCRdb's copy keeps in-frame clones and lacks some. The profile shows over 110,000 clones, around 80% of them singletons. Sequenced sample: PBMCs. The source of these receptors is a woman in her forties or fifties in good health and CMV-seropositive.

The gene calls are TRBV6-5 and TRBJ2-6; D is unresolved. V was shortened by 6 bases and J by 0 bases, with 6 bases between the two germline ends. Germline loops: CDR1 MNHEY, CDR2 SVGAGI. This CDR3 contains 14 residues. CDR3 coding DNA: TGTGCCAGCAGCCGGAGCTCTGGGGCCAACGTCCTGACTTTC. It yields the protein CASSRSSGANVLTF.

V gene TRBV13 combines with J gene TRBJ2-2, with D possibly being TRBD1 (5 bases). V was shortened by 1 base and J by 5 bases, with 14 bases between the two germline ends. The CDR3 covers 16 residues. Germline V gene data show CDR1 as PRHDT and CDR2 as FYEKMQ (reference sequence). In DNA form, the CDR3 reads TGTGCCAGCAGCTTAGAGGACAATACTAATACCGGGGAGCTGTTTTTT. Translating gives CASSLEDNTNTGELFF. Using reference TRBV13 and TRBJ2-2 for the parts outside the CDR3, the full variable domain is AAGVIQSPRHLIKEKRETATLKCYPIPRHDTVYWYQQGPGQDPQFLISFYEKMQSDKGSIPDRFSAQQFSDYHSELNMSSLELGDSALYFCASSLEDNTNTGELFFGEGSRLTVL.

This clone showed up just a few times. CDR3 sequence: CASSQSGDTLGPLHF. DNA of the CDR3: TGCGCCAGCAGTCAATCAGGGGACACCCTTGGTCCCCTCCACTTT. The rearrangement uses TRBV23-1 and TRBJ1-6, with D perhaps TRBD1 (6 bases). TRBV23-1 is given ORF status, its function remaining uncertain. This CDR3 region has 15 residues. Trimming pared 0 bases from V and 13 bases from J, leaving 16 bases between.

The chain carries TRBV29-1 and TRBJ2-5; a weak D match, TRBD1 (5 bases). Trimming pared 8 bases from V and 5 bases from J, leaving 27 bases between. Germline values: CDR1 SQVTM, CDR2 ANQGSEA. This CDR3 is 16 amino acids long. Written as DNA, the CDR3 is TGCAGCATTACTCCTACTCAGGGATGGGCTGTGGAGACCCAGTACTTC. This sequence encodes CSITPTQGWAVETQYF.

This clone was observed once. The V and J genes are TRBV7-2 and TRBJ2-1; a weak D match, TRBD1 (6 bases). V lost 5 bases and J 8 bases, leaving 19 bases between the germline ends. The CDR3 sequence is 15 residues long. Germline lookup yields CDR1 SGHTA and CDR2 FQGNSA. CDR3: CASSLGKGVQYEQFF. DNA for the CDR3: TGTGCCAGCAGCCTCGGCAAGGGGGTACAATATGAGCAGTTCTTC.

In this sample, this clone turned up once. V is TRBV5-6 and J is TRBJ1-2; 10 bases line up with TRBD1. The CDR3 sequence is 16 residues long. J was trimmed by 6 bases and V by 4 bases; bases with no gene match: 12. The germline V gene has CDR1 SGHDT and CDR2 YYEEEE. The DNA for the CDR3 is TGTGCCAGCAGCGCTACCCAGGACAGGGGGTTTCATGGCTACACCTTC. Translating gives CASSATQDRGFHGYTF.

This sequence joins TRBV27 and TRBJ2-5; D uncertain. V was cut by 3 bases and J by 2 bases, with 10 bases left in between. CDR3 length equals 14 residues. Germline V gives CDR1 MNHEY, CDR2 SMNVEV (reference sequence). The CDR3: CASSFSALQETQYF. The CDR3 DNA follows: TGTGCCAGCAGTTTTTCAGCGTTACAAGAGACCCAGTACTTC.

This chain links TRBV6-1 with TRBJ2-1, with 7 bases that match TRBD2. The CDR3 sequence is 14 residues long. The ends lost 6 bases at V and 8 bases at J; junction bases unmatched: 10. Looked up from germline, CDR1 is MNHNS and CDR2 is SASEGT. The CDR3 DNA reads as TGTGCCAGCAGGGTAATGACTAGCATCGATGAGCAGTTCTTC. It yields the protein CASRVMTSIDEQFF.